This TCR beta chain was found in a study of cytomegalovirus exposure and HLA in healthy donors. General study points: A later analysis linked a missense variant in DCLRE1C to the trimming of TCR beta V and J genes.

The germline V gene has CDR1 SNHLY and CDR2 FYNNEI. The CDR3 loop spans 14 amino acids. The V segment lost 6 bases and the J segment 2 bases; nucleotides outside the gene matches: 5. The PCR used 60 Vbeta and 13 Jbeta primers. Sequencing was performed with immunoSEQ multiplex PCR; in TCRdb, only in-frame clones are kept and a portion is missing. The sample includes about 94,000 clones, around 73% of them seen just once. About this clone itself: Its antigen is not identified.

This TCR was sampled from a woman aged 55-70 years in good health and CMV-seronegative. The specimen was PBMCs. The genes are TRBV2 and TRBJ2-7; 9 bases are shared with TRBD2. CDR3 in DNA: TGTGCCAGCAGCCGGGGACTAGCAGCCTACGAGCAGTACTTC. This sequence encodes CASSRGLAAYEQYF.